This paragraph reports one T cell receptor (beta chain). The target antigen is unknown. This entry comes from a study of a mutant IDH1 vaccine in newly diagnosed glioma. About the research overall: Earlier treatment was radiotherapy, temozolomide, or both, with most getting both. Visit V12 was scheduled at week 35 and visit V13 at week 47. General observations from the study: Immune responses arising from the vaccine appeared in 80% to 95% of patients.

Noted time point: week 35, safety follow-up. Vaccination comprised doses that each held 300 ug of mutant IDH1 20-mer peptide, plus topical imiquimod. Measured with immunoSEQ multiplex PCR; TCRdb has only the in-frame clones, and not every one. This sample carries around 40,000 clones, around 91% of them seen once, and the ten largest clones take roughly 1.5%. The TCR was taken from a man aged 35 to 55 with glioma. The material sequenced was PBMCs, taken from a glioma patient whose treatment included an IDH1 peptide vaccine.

The CDR3 DNA reads TGTGCCAGCTCACCCCCGGCGACAGGGAGAGGGACAGATACGCAGTATTTT. Residues: CASSPPATGRGTDTQYF. The chain couples TRBV18 to TRBJ2-3, with 7 bases fitting TRBD1. This CDR3 region has 17 residues. V shed 3 bases, J shed 3 bases, and the junction held 12 bases outside the gene matches. The germline gives CDR1 KGHSH, CDR2 LQKENI.